This T cell receptor (beta chain) was recovered during a study of cytomegalovirus exposure and HLA in healthy donors. Primers for the PCR totalled 60 Vbeta and 13 Jbeta. Sequencing used immunoSEQ multiplex PCR; TCRdb keeps in-frame clones, though not all of them. Among approximately 150,000 clones listed, almost 85% were seen once. Of note for this clone: Its antigen remains unknown.

The CDR3 contains 14 residues. Trimming shortened V by 6 bases and J by 3 bases, and 14 bases separated the two germline ends. Per germline, CDR1 MNHEY and CDR2 SVGAGI. Study outcomes and limitations: Analyses of presence/absence relied on an assumption of roughly uniform sequencing depth across donors.

The rearrangement links TRBV6-5 to TRBJ1-2; D perhaps matches TRBD1 (6 bases). This receptor was obtained from a man between 18 and 35 years old in good health and CMV-seropositive. Sample: PBMCs. In nucleotides, the CDR3 is TGTGCCAGCAGCCCTAGCAGGGGATACTATGGCTACACCTTC. It is translated as CASSPSRGYYGYTF.